This T cell receptor (beta chain) was identified during a study of T cells in Graves' hyperthyroidism and ophthalmopathy (dated by TCRdb to between 2017 and 2020). The study in broad terms: Peripheral blood was sampled at the time of initial diagnosis, prior to any treatment. TCR V-J signatures able to tell the groups apart were searched for in a discovery cohort of some 100 patients, of whom more than 40 had Graves' ophthalmopathy and about 60 had stable Graves' hyperthyroidism. An independent validation cohort of 18 to 20 hyperthyroidism patients and 15 or so patients who later progressed to ophthalmopathy tested prospective prediction of ophthalmopathy. The approximately 100 discovery patients were divided at random into training and test sets in a 7:3 ratio. In addition, the study compared T-cell repertoires in thyroid tissue and in blood from roughly 6 Graves' hyperthyroidism patients. After sampling, hyperthyroidism patients received methimazole starting at 30 mg daily, and ophthalmopathy patients received high-dose intravenous methylprednisolone. The paper describes TCR Vbeta CDR3 sequencing of 135 peripheral blood samples, made up of about 40 ophthalmopathy patients, approximately 76 hyperthyroidism patients and roughly 17 progressor patients.

The table lists this clonotype with many counts. Its antigen is not yet known. No much larger clone exists at a distance of one base, and base qualities are not known. Stable Graves' hyperthyroidism was defined as the absence of progression to ophthalmopathy over 18 months of follow-up. Hyperthyroidism patients were newly diagnosed, with disease duration under 2 months, and aged 18 to 65 years. The study excluded patients with uncontrolled infections, other autoimmune diseases, pregnancy or lactation. Clinical symptoms, serum thyroxine and TRAb, thyroid ultrasound, and orbital computed tomography formed the basis for the diagnoses. PBMCs were separated from approximately 9.9 ml of fresh peripheral blood using Ficoll-Paque density gradient centrifugation. Total RNA was extracted with Trizol reagent, and quality was checked on an Agilent 2100 Bioanalyzer. Study-wide conclusions, independent of this receptor: No statistical method was used to fix the sample size in advance, and group allocation was not hidden from the investigators. Ophthalmopathy was separated from stable hyperthyroidism by a 13 V-J signature model, with just over 85% sensitivity and approximately 84% specificity obtained in cross-validation and 80%/75% obtained in testing. In validation, progression to ophthalmopathy was predicted by the model with roughly 69% sensitivity and 72.22% specificity, a median of roughly six months before onset. Blood samples also contained most of the expanded thyroid clonotypes (frequency above 0.001), which suggests that blood repertoires may reflect thyroid immune responses.

The TCR beta CDR3 regions were amplified from the RNA transcripts. The TCR CDR3 was subjected to a first round of RT-PCR using the HTBI primer set and the Qiagen OneStep RT-PCR kit. Libraries were constructed in a second round of multiplex PCR, after which size selection and purification were performed. The libraries were sequenced on an Illumina HiSeq2000 using paired-end 100 bp reads. The published analysis was carried out like this. Raw data were processed with SOAPnuke, discarding reads with adapters, uncalled bases, mean Phred below 15, or no exact constant-primer or identifier match. COPE v1.2.5 was used to merge high-quality paired reads, and clonotypes were defined as unique nucleotide sequences. MiTCR v1.1 was used to align the clonotypes against IMGT TRBV, TRBD and TRBJ reference segments. The analysis was restricted to V-J combinations with a frequency above 0.0001, which together covered just over 98% of the repertoires. A TCS score was defined as the ratio between F50 (clonal expansion) and ExV (chaos), using BLOSUM62-based TCRdist between CDR3 peptides within each V-J. Welch's t-statistics and random forest reduced roughly 500 V-J features to 10 to 15, which were used in a naive Bayes classifier (R e1071). The similarity between thyroid and blood repertoires was quantified using the Morisita-Horn index. TCRdb reprocessing: public reads trimmed at Q25 with fastp, clones called with MiXCR, in-frame beta chains kept. Merged by CDR3 protein, the rows form single entries marked with the most common genes and DNA. For this entry, the V and J calls and clone size follow TCRdb and not the study's own pipeline. Recorded for this sample are around 100,000 distinct CDR3 sequences; roughly 50% of them occurred a single time. Jointly, the top ten make up about 25% of the sample.

The TCR sequence derives from a man aged 40-55 years with Graves' hyperthyroidism. Sequencing was performed on blood.

The DNA sequence is as follows: TGCGCCAGCAGCCAAGACGGGGCCGGCTATGGCTACACCTTC. It codes for CASSQDGAGYGYTF. Recombination joined TRBV4-1 with TRBJ1-2; TRBD1 is possibly the D segment (5 matching bases). CDR1 and CDR2 (MGHRA, YSYEKL) derive from the germline V gene. CDR3 length: 14 amino acids, cysteine to phenylalanine. Only CDR3 DNA remains: 42 bases, in frame from the first base. Trimming at the junction amounts to 0 bases on V and 4 bases on J, and the germline ends lie 9 bases apart.